This T cell receptor beta chain was identified during a study of blood T cell repertoires in COVID-19. About the study: Donors in the United States, Italy and Spain gave samples during acute or convalescent COVID-19.

This CDR3 has 16 amino acids. Unmatched junction bases numbered 15, after V lost 6 bases and J lost 7 bases. Per germline, CDR1 MDHEN and CDR2 SYDVKM. In the source study's methods: How many nucleated cells were present was estimated from reference gene primer amplification. TCRdb's table, derived via immunoSEQ multiplex PCR, lists solely in-frame clones and lacks some. That table supplies the V and J calls and clone size; D and trimming were determined from the DNA. The sample lists around 250,000 clones; 70% to 90% were seen once. The sample taken for sequencing was PBMCs or T cells enriched from blood (not recorded which). This chain joins TRBV28 and TRBJ2-1, with 7 bases lining up with TRBD2. This clonotype was sampled from a woman in her forties or fifties who had recovered from COVID-19. Here the CDR3 reads CASRGGDSGRTNEQFF. For the CDR3, the DNA is TGTGCCAGCAGGGGTGGAGATAGCGGGCGTACGAATGAGCAGTTCTTC.